Presented here are 20 T cell receptor beta chains from one specimen sequenced in a study of T-cell reconstitution after alpha-beta-depleted transplantation in children. The library targeted TCRbeta and was prepared with unique molecular identifiers. TCRdb reprocessed the PCR reads with MiXCR, giving one entry per CDR3 protein. The repertoire includes 200,000 to 250,000 distinct CDR3 sequences, about 11% of them detected once, and approximately 30% sits in the top ten. The sequenced sample was PBMCs, obtained before TCRalphabeta/CD19-depleted stem cell transplant. All receptors come from a child under three years old with acute myeloid leukemia, due to receive a stem cell transplant.

This clonotype was counted many times. The chain uses TRBV20-1 and TRBJ2-2; TRBD2 agrees at 16 bases. J gave up 5 bases and V 5 bases, and 8 bases lay outside the gene matches. The CDR3 consists of 17 residues. Per the germline V gene, CDR1 is DFQATT and CDR2 is SNEGSKA (reference sequence). The CDR3 region is CSAPGLAGGLGTGELFF. The CDR3 nucleotides are TGCAGTGCTCCGGGACTAGCGGGAGGGTTGGGTACCGGGGAGCTGTTTTTT.

In this sample, this clonotype turned up many times. The chain joins TRBV20-1 to TRBJ2-1; D is possibly TRBD2 (6 bases). The CDR3 is 16 amino acids. Looked up from germline, CDR1 is DFQATT and CDR2 is SNEGSKA (reference sequence). The germline V and J ends were trimmed by 0 bases and 1 base, with 13 bases remaining between them. For the CDR3, the DNA is TGCAGTGCTAGAGATAAGAAGGCGGGGTCCTACAATGAGCAGTTCTTC. As protein: CSARDKKAGSYNEQFF.

Many counts were recorded for this clonotype. The chain joins TRBV12-3 or TRBV12-4 to TRBJ1-2; D unclear. The CDR3 consists of 13 residues. The V and J ends lost 3 bases and 2 bases respectively, with 7 bases between them. The CDR3 reads CASSFIGNYGYTF. CDR3 bases: TGTGCCAGCAGTTTCATTGGGAACTATGGCTACACCTTC.

This clonotype was counted only a few times. V is TRBV12-3 or TRBV12-4 and J is TRBJ2-4; no clear D. Trimming pared 5 bases from V and 3 bases from J, leaving 11 bases between. The CDR3 consists of 14 residues. The CDR3 sequence is CASSPRNIKNIQYF. The CDR3 DNA is TGTGCCAGCAGTCCGAGGAATATCAAAAACATTCAGTACTTC.

The V and J genes are TRBV30 and TRBJ1-2; D gene unclear. The germline V and J ends were trimmed by 2 bases and 2 bases, with 6 bases remaining between them. This CDR3 contains 12 residues. Germline CDR1 GTSNPN, CDR2 SVGIG (reference sequence). CDR3 region: CAWSWGNYGYTF. For the CDR3, the DNA is TGTGCCTGGAGTTGGGGAAACTATGGCTACACCTTC.

V and J are TRBV10-1 and TRBJ1-1; no firm D call. Germline V gives CDR1 WNHNN, CDR2 SYGVQD (reference sequence). V was cut by 1 base and J by 1 base, with 13 bases left in between. CDR3 size: 16 residues. CDR3 DNA: TGCGCCAGCAGTGAGTATGACAAGCACGAGAACACTGAAGCTTTCTTT. Its translation is CASSEYDKHENTEAFF.

This clonotype was counted many times. V and J are TRBV5-1 and TRBJ1-1; D not resolved. The ends were cut back, 0 bases at V and 11 bases at J, with 20 bases in the middle. This CDR3 has 15 amino acids. Germline CDR1 is SGHRS and CDR2 is YFSETQ. CDR3 bases: TGCGCCAGCAGCTTGGCGGGCTTAATCAACTCGGAGGCTTTCTTT. Amino acid sequence: CASSLAGLINSEAFF.

At least ten counts were recorded for this clonotype. The rearrangement uses TRBV28 and TRBJ2-5; 8 nucleotides line up with TRBD1. The CDR3 length is 13 residues. V was pared by 5 bases and J by 3 bases, with 2 bases of the junction left unmatched. The germline gives CDR1 MDHEN, CDR2 SYDVKM. CDR3 sequence reads: CASSPGQEETQYF. As DNA, the CDR3 is TGTGCCAGCAGTCCGGGACAGGAAGAGACCCAGTACTTC.

This rearrangement joins TRBV5-1 to TRBJ2-2; no clear D gene. The CDR3 has 15 residues. V was cut by 4 bases and J by 2 bases, with 12 bases left in between. The germline V gene has CDR1 SGHRS and CDR2 YFSETQ. The CDR3 here is CASSAQMGNTGELFF. CDR3 in DNA: TGCGCCAGCAGCGCCCAGATGGGAAACACCGGGGAGCTGTTTTTT.

The chain has TRBV5-6 and TRBJ2-7; D is possibly TRBD1 or TRBD2 (5 bases each). Germline CDR1 reads SGHDT; CDR2 reads YYEEEE. This CDR3 is 14 amino acids long. Trimming stripped 1 base from V and 3 bases from J, with 11 bases between. In nucleotides, the CDR3 is TGTGCCAGCAGCTTGAGGGCAGGGAGCTACGAGCAGTACTTC. Translating it yields CASSLRAGSYEQYF.

This clonotype has a single count. J is TRBJ2-2 and V is TRBV11-1, with a tentative D call TRBD2 (5 bases). Germline V gene sequence: CDR1 SGHAT, CDR2 FQDESV (reference sequence). The V gene lost 1 base and the J gene lost 6 bases, with 18 bases spanning the gap. CDR3 length: 17 residues. For the CDR3, the DNA is TGTGCCAGCAGCTTAGAGCGGACGGCCCAACTCGCCGGGGAGCTGTTTTTT. It is translated as CASSLERTAQLAGELFF.

As concerns this clonotype: One junction end does not reproduce the germline sequence, and a read error may be involved. The CDR3 nucleotides read TGTGCCATCAGCCCAGAGAGCTCCTACAATGAGCAGTTCTTC. Translation: CAISPESSYNEQFF. The rearrangement uses TRBV5-4 and TRBJ2-1; D not certain. The CDR3 consists of 14 residues. Germline loops: CDR1 SGHNT, CDR2 YYREEE (reference sequence).

As to this clonotype: A much bigger clone sits one base away, suggesting this may be a read error. This chain uses TRBV11-1 with TRBJ1-5; D is possibly TRBD1 (5 bases). This CDR3 region has 19 residues. The germline V gene has CDR1 SGHAT and CDR2 FQDESV (reference sequence). CDR3 amino acids: CASSLALSGSGRINQPHHF. The CDR3 DNA sequence: TGTGCCAGCAGCTTAGCCCTCTCGGGGTCAGGGCGCATCAATCAGCCCCATCATTTT.

V usage is TRBV5-1 and J usage is TRBJ1-3; D perhaps matches TRBD1 (6 bases). This CDR3 spans 17 amino acids. The ends were cut back, 0 bases at V and 0 bases at J, with 13 bases in the middle. Germline CDR1 SGHRS, CDR2 YFSETQ. CDR3 in DNA: TGCGCCAGCAGCTTGGATGGCAGGGGCGACTCTGGAAACACCATATATTTT. Its protein is CASSLDGRGDSGNTIYF.

This clonotype was seen repeatedly, ten times or more. The V gene is TRBV20-1, the J gene TRBJ2-7; TRBD2 aligns across 10 bases. Germline V gene sequence: CDR1 DFQATT, CDR2 SNEGSKA (reference sequence). CDR3 length: 12 residues. V lost 2 bases, J lost 6 bases, and 1 base stayed unmatched. CDR3 sequence reads: CSARLAGAEQYF. The CDR3, as DNA: TGCAGTGCTAGACTAGCGGGAGCCGAGCAGTACTTC.

The sample holds many counts of this clonotype. The chain couples TRBV28 to TRBJ2-3; D perhaps matches TRBD2 (7 bases). The CDR3 is 14 amino acids. Trimming removed 3 bases from V and 5 bases from J, with 12 bases in between. Germline CDR1 is MDHEN and CDR2 is SYDVKM. The DNA for the CDR3 is TGTGCCAGCAGTTTCGTAGGGGGGGGAGATACGCAGTATTTT. It translates to CASSFVGGGDTQYF.

This chain connects TRBV6-1 to TRBJ2-2; perhaps TRBD2 as D (5 bases). This CDR3 spans 14 amino acids. In germline, CDR1 is MNHNS, CDR2 SASEGT. Deletions cut 8 bases from V and 7 bases from J, with 17 bases between. The CDR3 region is CASYREQYIGELFF. Here the CDR3 DNA reads TGTGCCAGCTACCGGGAACAGTATATCGGGGAGCTGTTTTTT.

As to this clonotype: A much larger clone is a single base away; this may be a read error. The V call is TRBV20-1, the J call TRBJ2-3, with D hard to call. Between the trimmed V and J ends, which lost 3 bases and 5 bases, there was a span of 6 bases. The length of the CDR3 is 11 residues. CDR1 DFQATT and CDR2 SNEGSKA come from the germline V gene (reference sequence). The CDR3 DNA reads TGCAGTGCTAGTCGGGTAGATACGCAGTATTTT. As protein: CSASRVDTQYF.

The chain joins TRBV6-1 to TRBJ2-2, with TRBD1 as a possible D gene (5 bases). The CDR3 sequence is 18 residues long. Germline-derived CDR1 and CDR2 are MNHNS and SASEGT. The ends were cut back, 5 bases at V and 6 bases at J, with 25 bases in the middle. CDR3 sequence reads: CASSPGASLLKVAGELFF. CDR3 DNA sequence: TGTGCCAGCAGTCCTGGGGCGTCTCTCCTTAAGGTCGCCGGGGAGCTGTTTTTT.

This clonotype came up many times. The rearrangement uses TRBV12-3 or TRBV12-4 and TRBJ2-3, with D unresolved. V dropped 6 bases and J dropped 6 bases, with 7 bases sitting between them. The CDR3 runs to 11 residues. The CDR3: CASRELDTQYF. DNA of the CDR3: TGTGCCAGCAGGGAGTTGGATACGCAGTATTTT.